What follows describes a single T cell receptor beta chain. What this receptor recognizes is not known. Qualities for individual bases were not recorded, and no much larger clone is one base off. The cohort comprised some 730 healthy bone marrow donors. All cohort members were sampled while nominally healthy, although unrecorded immune exposures were likely present. The donor tested CMV seronegative, placing the donor among the 300 to 400 seronegative members of the cohort. A peripheral blood sample was collected from each donor, and TCR beta sequencing was performed on peripheral blood mononuclear cells. Genomic DNA was extracted from the blood cell samples with the Qiagen DNeasy Blood Extraction Kit. This sample was taken from a study of cytomegalovirus exposure and HLA in healthy donors (dated by TCRdb to about 2017). Notes on the research overall: An earlier analysis of approximately 550 of the donors reported roughly 300 Gb of sequence data and 100 million to 140 million unique TCR beta sequences from about 200 million T cells. Approximately 300 gigabases of sequencing data and 75 million to 85 million unique TCR sequences made up an early release that covered nearly 650 HLA-typed donors. Among the approximately 400 genotyped donors, 81% belonged to the genetic ancestry cluster associated with self-reported Caucasian donors. The study was designed to test whether signatures of past pathogen exposure could be identified by cataloging public T cell receptors. Using immunosequencing, the study profiled T cell repertoires from about 610 subjects and related those repertoires to cytomegalovirus serostatus. In addition to the first cohort of about 650 subjects, a separate validation cohort of approximately 130 different subjects was used. To predict cytomegalovirus infection status, the study combined high-throughput TCR immunosequencing, statistical association of individual TCRs with disease status, and machine learning. In a later analysis, previously published TCR beta repertoires from 550 to 700 donors were re-analyzed and high-resolution HLA genotyping was added so that TCR occurrence patterns could be studied. Rather than drawing on any new phenotypic data, the later analysis identified candidate immune exposures from TCR beta sequences and the way those sequences occurred across donors. To decide whether each TCR beta V gene segment behaved as functional or pseudogenic, an earlier analysis of over 500 of the donors relied on high-throughput TCR beta sequencing. Alongside the repertoire data, information on donor age, sex, ethnicity and CMV serostatus was compiled. Genome-wide SNP genotypes for about three fifths of the roughly 700 donors were used in a later genetic analysis, which treated that subset as a discovery cohort. All discovery cohort repertoires had been generated using a single sequencing platform. HLA typing included class I and class II loci at four-digit resolution. The number of typed donors differed by locus: about 620-630 for A, B, C, DRB1 and DQB1; approximately 540 for DQA1; over 600 for DPA1; and about 450 for DPB1. About 5 DR-DQ haplotypes were handled as single units for association and clustering, since linkage in the cohort was strong. Among about 360 genotyped donors of the cohort, an average of around 240,000 unique TCR beta nucleotide sequences were sequenced per donor, about a sixth of them non-productive. The full study reports these points: In a later analysis, the rate of TCR association differed among HLA loci, with DRB1 alleles having the most associated TCRs and HLA-C alleles having the fewest. The earlier analysis of around 600 of the donors excluded roughly 17 rarely observed V segments, including chromosome 9 orphons, because counts were too low. At a false discovery rate of 0.05, a later analysis linked under 20,000 TCR beta sequences to specific HLA alleles. A further reported finding was that TCR beta sequences accurately predicted the HLA-A and HLA-B alleles for most subjects in the first cohort. Linkage disequilibrium might explain the correlated functional status among segregating V segments, but an unknown experimental factor could not be excluded. The classifier was reported to diagnose cytomegalovirus status with high specificity and sensitivity in both the original and validation cohorts. According to the authors, the approach could potentially be generalized to other disease states and immunological phenotypes. Most CMV-associated TCR beta chains appeared to be HLA-restricted in a later analysis, and the HLA associations seemed to be driven largely by CMV exposure. Most TCR sequences were seen in very few donors, while some public TCRs were found in many individuals. An earlier analysis of approximately 530 of the donors showed that most TCR beta V segments appeared in productive rearrangements either about 90% or about 30% of the time, which broadly matched IMGT annotations. The 87-base-pair reads could not distinguish some IMGT-functional V segments, including TRBV6-2 and TRBV6-3, so those segments were excluded. Because HLA typing was missing for some donors at each locus, association tests included only the typed subset. When HLA alleles, especially DR and DQ, strongly co-occurred, attributing TCR associations to individual alleles was difficult. For the cohort, immune exposure information was limited to CMV serostatus. The sequencing pipeline was judged likely to have produced a cluster of highly shared sequence variants as a technical artifact. In a later analysis, HLA-associated TCR beta chains were found to be more clonally expanded and to have lower generation probabilities than equally common non-associated chains. In a later genetic analysis, a missense DCLRE1C variant was associated with V-gene and J-gene trimming of TCR beta chains, and the association was replicated in an independent cohort. The cohort was sequenced for TCR beta chains only, and without alpha or paired-chain data the features that could be detected were limited. A total of about 180 TCR beta chains were listed by the study as associated with cytomegalovirus. Several of the top co-occurrence clusters appeared to be linked to parvovirus B19, influenza, CMV and Epstein-Barr virus, according to a later analysis. Roughly uniform sequencing depth across donors was assumed in presence/absence analyses, although this assumption may not hold. In vitro tests confirmed that a few of the cytomegalovirus-associated TCR beta chains recognize cytomegalovirus antigens. In a later genetic analysis, fewer N-insertions in productive TCRs were reported among donors in an Asian-associated ancestry cluster than the roughly 700-donor mean.

The method was the immunoSEQ multiplex PCR assay. A mixture of 60 forward primers for TCR Vbeta segments and 13 reverse primers for TCR Jbeta segments was used in the multiplex PCR. Amplification of the CDR3 region of rearranged TCR beta genes was performed with a multiplex PCR assay on genomic DNA. On the Illumina HiSeq System, the amplified TCR beta libraries were sequenced as 87-base-pair reads. The published analysis was carried out like this. In a later analysis, roughly 80 million unique TCR beta chains were counted across the 650 to 750 repertoires, and around 10 million of these chains were shared by at least two donors. Raw reads were error-corrected and collapsed into unique sequences with a nearest-neighbor algorithm that merged closely related sequences to remove PCR and sequencing errors. Alignment of CDR3 sequences to IMGT reference sequences was used to assign V, D and J gene segments. For a sequence to be retained, at least a six-nucleotide match to both a V gene segment and a J gene segment was required. A rearrangement counted as productive if the CDR3 had no stop codons and remained in frame with V and J, and every other rearrangement counted as non-productive. CDR3 was defined by IMGT convention, running from the second conserved V-encoded cysteine to the conserved J-encoded phenylalanine. The earlier analysis of 587 of the donors excluded any sequence lacking an unambiguous match to a single V gene segment. An earlier analysis of 500 to 700 of the donors classified V segments as functional when productive rearrangements were above 56.7% and as segregating when the standard deviation between donors was above 5%. A statistical classification framework was built to diagnose cytomegalovirus status from the catalog of TCR beta chain sequences. V and J gene assignment, in a later analysis, came from comparing TCR nucleotide sequences with IMGT/GENE-DB human TR gene sequences. A later analysis assigned CDR3 sequences and most-parsimonious VDJ recombination scenarios with the TCRdist pipeline. In a later analysis, each TCR beta chain was defined by its CDR3 amino acid sequence together with its V-gene family, and reads lacking a unique V-gene family were excluded. In a later analysis, 450 to 600 highly shared, low-generation-probability nucleotide sequences were removed to address suspected cross-contamination and a sequencing artifact. In a later analysis, a clonal expansion index was calculated for each public chain from normalized within-repertoire ranks of inferred template counts. In a later analysis, generation probabilities were computed using a VDJ recombination model fitted to out-of-frame rearrangements, and the results were checked against IGoR. In a later analysis, TCR-TCR, TCR-HLA and TCR-CMV co-occurrence was scored with hypergeometric tests, and a repertoire-size bias correction was applied to TCR pairs. A later analysis estimated false discovery rates by permuting HLA or CMV assignments 20 times. In a later analysis, co-occurring TCRs were grouped with DBSCAN, and TCRdist sequence similarity was added when clustering was performed within HLA-allele-positive subsets. Repertoires with fewer than 30,000 or more than 120,000 public chains were left out of co-occurrence clustering, as were five repertoires with anomalous nucleotide sharing. The table comes from immuneACCESS by way of TCRdb, which keeps in-frame sequences with V and J called. Part of the clones is missing from these tables; in studies checked, under half for an unresolved V gene and the rest for unknown reasons. V and J calls plus clone size are reproduced from that table; the DNA served to infer D and trimming. For this sample the table gives roughly 99,000 clones, of which approximately 84% were detected only once. The leading ten clones occupy more than 2% of the sample.

As encoded in the germline V gene, CDR1 is MRHNA while CDR2 is SNTAGT. The CDR3 has 14 amino acids, counting the end cysteine and phenylalanine. Only the CDR3 part of the read is kept: 42 bases, read in frame from the first base. Unmatched junction bases come to 2, with V trimmed by 0 bases and J by 6 bases. The rearrangement combines TRBV6-4 with TRBJ2-1; the junction holds 7 bases that match TRBD2. The source material was PBMCs. This receptor was identified in a young man in good health and CMV-seronegative. CDR3 region: CASSDSSGVNEQFF. The nucleotide sequence reads as follows: TGTGCCAGCAGTGACTCGAGCGGGGTCAATGAGCAGTTCTTC.